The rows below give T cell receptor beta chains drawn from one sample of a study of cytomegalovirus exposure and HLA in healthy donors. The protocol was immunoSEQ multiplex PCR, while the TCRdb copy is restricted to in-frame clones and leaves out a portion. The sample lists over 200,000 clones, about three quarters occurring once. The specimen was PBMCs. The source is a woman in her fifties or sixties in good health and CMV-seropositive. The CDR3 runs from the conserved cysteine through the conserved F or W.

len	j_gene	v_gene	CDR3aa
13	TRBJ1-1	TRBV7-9	CASSIQENTEAFF
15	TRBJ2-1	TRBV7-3	CASSLTGGSYNEQFF
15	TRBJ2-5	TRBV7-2	CASSRDRGLQETQYF
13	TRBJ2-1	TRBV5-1	CASSQGLAFEQFF
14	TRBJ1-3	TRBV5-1	CASRSGQGGNTIYF
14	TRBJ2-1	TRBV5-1	CASSLTSGSYEQFF
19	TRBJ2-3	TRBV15	CATSRDAPTARRSTDTQYF
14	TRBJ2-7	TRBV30	CAWRLSPGQGGQYF
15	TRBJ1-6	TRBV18	CASSPSGRENSPLHF
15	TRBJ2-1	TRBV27	CASTSGGSSYNEQFF
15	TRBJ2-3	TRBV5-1	CASSSSGAGTDTQYF
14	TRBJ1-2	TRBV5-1	CASSIDRGGYGYTF
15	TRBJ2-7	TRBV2	CASRVGQPGSYEQYF
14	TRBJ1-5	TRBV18	CASSPRQGDQPQHF
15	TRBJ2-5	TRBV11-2	CASRSHQGLEMTQYF
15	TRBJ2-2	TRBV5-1	CASARGRGNTGELFF
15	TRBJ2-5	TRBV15	CATSKRQGGGETQYF
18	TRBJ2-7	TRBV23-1	CASSQSISIAHRLYEQYF
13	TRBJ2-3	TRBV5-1	CASGQSPTDTQYF
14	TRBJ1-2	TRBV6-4	CASSTTGESYGYTF
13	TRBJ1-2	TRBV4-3	CASSQEPGNGYTF
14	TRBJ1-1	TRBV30	CAWSVPQGTSEAFF
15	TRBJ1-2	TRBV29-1	CSVVQGQGSFGGYTF
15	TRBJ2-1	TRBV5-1	CASSSLSGSYNEQFF
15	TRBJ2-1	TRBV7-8	CASSLLAGIYNEQFF
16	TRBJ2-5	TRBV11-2	CASSLELTGGGETQYF
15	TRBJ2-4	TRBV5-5	CASSLNALAKNIQYF
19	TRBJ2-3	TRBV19	CASSSSRDLTSGATDTQYF
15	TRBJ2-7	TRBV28	CASSSSSGTSYEQYF
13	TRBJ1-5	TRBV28	CASNPLSNQPQHF
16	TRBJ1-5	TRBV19	CASSITPQGSNQPQHF
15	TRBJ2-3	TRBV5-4	CASSPGGGRADTQYF
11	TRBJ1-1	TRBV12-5	CASALNSEAFF